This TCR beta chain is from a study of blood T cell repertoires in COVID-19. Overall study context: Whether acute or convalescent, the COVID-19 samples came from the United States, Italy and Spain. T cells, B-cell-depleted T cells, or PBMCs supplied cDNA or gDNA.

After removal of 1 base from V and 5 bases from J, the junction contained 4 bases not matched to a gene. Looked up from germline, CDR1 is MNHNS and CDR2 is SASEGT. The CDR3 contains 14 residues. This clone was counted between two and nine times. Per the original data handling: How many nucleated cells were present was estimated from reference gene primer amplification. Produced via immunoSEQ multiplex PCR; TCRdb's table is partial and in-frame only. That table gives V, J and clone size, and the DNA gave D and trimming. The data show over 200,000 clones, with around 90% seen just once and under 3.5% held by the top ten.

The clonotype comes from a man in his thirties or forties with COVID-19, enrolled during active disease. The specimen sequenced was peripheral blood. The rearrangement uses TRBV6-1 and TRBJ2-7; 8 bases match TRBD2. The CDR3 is CASSEEAGGHEQYF. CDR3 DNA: TGTGCCAGCAGTGAAGAGGCGGGAGGCCACGAGCAGTACTTC.